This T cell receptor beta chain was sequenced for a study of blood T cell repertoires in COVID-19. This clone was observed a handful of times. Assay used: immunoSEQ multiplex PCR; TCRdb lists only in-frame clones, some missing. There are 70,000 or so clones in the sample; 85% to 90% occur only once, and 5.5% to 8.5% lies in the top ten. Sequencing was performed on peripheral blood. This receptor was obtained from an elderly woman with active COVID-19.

CDR3 sequence reads: CASSPRQGQINGGELFF. CDR3 bases: TGTGCCAGCAGTCCCCGTCAGGGACAGATCAATGGGGGGGAGCTGTTTTTT. The chain employs TRBV28 and TRBJ2-2, with 7 positions matching TRBD1. CDR1 MDHEN and CDR2 SYDVKM come from the germline V gene. J was trimmed by 8 bases and V by 5 bases; bases with no gene match: 17. The CDR3 has 17 amino acids.